These T cell receptor beta chains were read from a single sample in a study of OX40 agonist ivuxolimab in advanced cancers. The table came from immunoSEQ multiplex PCR; TCRdb's copy has only in-frame clones and leaves some out. Among roughly 79,000 clones listed, 84% were seen once. Sequencing was performed on CD4+ or CD8+ T cells sorted from blood, taken in a trial of the OX40 agonist ivuxolimab. These receptors were collected from an adult with an advanced solid tumor such as melanoma, head and neck, liver or kidney cancer. Each CDR3 is given with its conserved first and last residue. The D gene is left open where the match is weak. Some rows mark clone size as missing; the rest say once, few, many or name a class of expanded clone.

j_gene,abundance,v_gene,d_gene,CDR3aa,CDR3nt
TRBJ2-5,-,TRBV10-1,TRBD1,CASRVPGQQETQYF,TGCGCCAGCAGAGTCCCGGGACAGCAAGAGACCCAGTACTTC
TRBJ2-5,-,TRBV18,-,CASSRGLAPGVETQYF,TGTGCCAGCTCACGGGGGCTGGCTCCCGGGGTGGAGACCCAGTACTTC
TRBJ2-1,-,TRBV30,-,CAWTGASNEQFF,TGTGCCTGGACAGGGGCCTCCAATGAGCAGTTCTTC
TRBJ1-5,-,TRBV19,TRBD1,CASNTGQGNPQPQHF,TGTGCCAGTAACACGGGACAGGGGAATCCTCAGCCCCAGCATTTT
TRBJ1-6,-,TRBV11-2,TRBD1,CASSLGSQGASSPLHF,TGTGCCAGCAGCTTAGGATCCCAGGGGGCGAGCTCACCCCTCCACTTT
TRBJ1-6,-,TRBV5-4,-,CASSFQNRVGNSPLHF,TGTGCCAGCAGCTTCCAGAACAGGGTGGGTAATTCACCCCTCCACTTT
TRBJ1-5,once,TRBV6-5,-,CASSDSGTGSQPQHF,TGTGCCAGCAGTGACTCGGGGACGGGGAGTCAGCCCCAGCATTTT
TRBJ2-1,-,TRBV19,-,CASSQGDGGVREQFF,TGTGCCAGTAGTCAAGGGGACGGTGGCGTTCGTGAGCAGTTCTTC
TRBJ1-1,-,TRBV6-1,TRBD1,CASSPGQGSGEAFF,TGTGCCAGCAGCCCGGGACAGGGGTCCGGTGAAGCTTTCTTT
TRBJ2-7,once,TRBV7-2,TRBD2,CASSLGTSLYEQYF,TGTGCCAGCAGCTTGGGGACTAGCCTCTACGAGCAGTACTTC
TRBJ2-3,-,TRBV7-2,-,CASSWGGTDTQYF,TGTGCCAGCAGCTGGGGGGGCACAGATACGCAGTATTTT
TRBJ2-7,-,TRBV7-9,-,CASSPRQRPYEQYF,TGTGCCAGCAGCCCGCGACAGAGACCCTACGAGCAGTACTTC
TRBJ1-2,-,TRBV19,TRBD1,CASTPGQGAGYTF,TGTGCCAGTACCCCGGGACAGGGGGCGGGCTACACCTTC
TRBJ1-2,few,TRBV6-5,TRBD1,CASSRSGGRGYTF,TGTGCCAGCAGTCGCTCAGGGGGTCGAGGCTACACCTTC
TRBJ1-3,few,TRBV19,-,CASSIGGNTIYF,TGTGCCAGTAGTATAGGAGGAAACACCATATATTTT
TRBJ2-7,-,TRBV6-5,-,CASSGTSAGRREQYF,TGTGCCAGCAGTGGAACGTCTGCGGGGCGACGGGAGCAGTACTTC
TRBJ2-5,-,TRBV28,-,CASKSTETQYF,TGTGCCAGCAAATCGACGGAGACCCAGTACTTC
TRBJ1-2,-,TRBV4-2,TRBD1,CASSPGQGSGYTF,TGTGCCAGCAGCCCGGGACAGGGAAGCGGCTACACCTTC
TRBJ1-1,-,TRBV5-1,TRBD1,CASSLASTGVGEAFF,TGCGCCAGCAGCTTGGCCTCGACAGGGGTGGGTGAAGCTTTCTTT
TRBJ2-3,-,TRBV7-8,TRBD2,CASSLNSGTSGADTQYF,TGTGCCAGCAGCCTTAACAGCGGGACTAGCGGGGCAGATACGCAGTATTTT
TRBJ1-1,-,TRBV18,TRBD1,CASAQTGTVAEAFF,TGTGCCAGCGCCCAGACAGGGACGGTTGCTGAAGCTTTCTTT
TRBJ1-1,-,TRBV5-1,-,CASNWGPGRVRNTEAFF,TGCGCCAGCAATTGGGGGCCAGGGCGGGTGAGGAACACTGAAGCTTTCTTT
TRBJ2-7,-,TRBV18,-,CASSPGTALSYEQYF,TGTGCCAGCTCACCGGGGACTGCCCTCTCCTACGAGCAGTACTTC
TRBJ2-7,-,TRBV11-1,TRBD2,CASSSARTSQVYEQYF,TGTGCCAGCAGCTCCGCCCGGACTAGTCAAGTGTACGAGCAGTACTTC
TRBJ1-4,-,TRBV27,-,CAISPVGKQGENEKLFF,TGTGCCATCTCCCCGGTAGGGAAACAGGGCGAGAATGAAAAACTGTTTTTT
TRBJ2-3,-,TRBV7-9,-,CASSLRGGETDTQYF,TGTGCCAGCAGCTTAAGAGGGGGGGAAACAGATACGCAGTATTTT
TRBJ1-3,-,TRBV6-1,-,CASRPRTFGNTIYF,TGTGCCAGCAGACCCCGGACATTTGGAAACACCATATATTTT
TRBJ2-1,-,TRBV5-1,TRBD1,CASSRGTGGVFNEQFF,TGCGCCAGCAGCAGGGGGACAGGGGGAGTTTTCAATGAGCAGTTCTTC
TRBJ1-6,-,TRBV4-3,-,CASSQERGANSPLHF,TGCGCCAGCAGCCAAGAGAGGGGCGCGAATTCACCCCTCCACTTT
TRBJ2-5,-,TRBV27,TRBD1,CASSLRTGLGQETQYF,TGTGCCAGCAGTTTAAGGACAGGATTGGGACAAGAGACCCAGTACTTC
TRBJ2-7,-,TRBV6-5,TRBD2,CASTGGSGLEQYF,TGTGCCAGCACGGGGGGGTCAGGACTCGAGCAGTACTTC
TRBJ1-6,-,TRBV2,-,CASIDMENSPLHF,TGTGCCAGCATCGACATGGAAAATTCACCCCTCCACTTT
TRBJ2-7,-,TRBV7-9,-,CASSPRDGNYEQYF,TGTGCCAGCAGCCCCCGGGACGGGAACTACGAGCAGTACTTC
TRBJ1-1,-,TRBV6-1,-,CASPGATEAFF,TGTGCCTCTCCGGGGGCCACTGAAGCTTTCTTT
TRBJ2-1,-,TRBV2,TRBD1,CASSVGQGANEQFF,TGTGCCAGCAGTGTTGGACAGGGAGCTAATGAGCAGTTCTTC
TRBJ2-7,-,TRBV27,TRBD2,CASSFRPGLAGDEQYF,TGTGCCAGCAGTTTTCGTCCGGGACTAGCGGGAGACGAGCAGTACTTC
TRBJ2-1,-,TRBV7-2,-,CASSLMGDNEQFF,TGTGCCAGCAGCTTAATGGGGGACAATGAGCAGTTCTTC
TRBJ2-3,-,TRBV7-2,-,CASSFERLSTDTQYF,TGTGCCAGCAGCTTCGAGAGACTAAGCACAGATACGCAGTATTTT
TRBJ1-4,-,TRBV7-7,-,CASSRPGQEDEKLFF,TGTGCTAGCAGCCGCCCCGGGCAGGAAGATGAAAAACTGTTTTTT
TRBJ1-1,-,TRBV29-1,-,CSVRRTENTEAFF,TGCAGCGTTCGTAGGACGGAGAACACTGAAGCTTTCTTT
TRBJ2-7,-,TRBV28,-,CASSSPSSSYEQYF,TGTGCCAGCAGTTCACCTAGTAGCTCCTACGAGCAGTACTTC
TRBJ2-1,-,TRBV5-4,TRBD2,CASSGPGLAEYNEQFF,TGTGCCAGCAGCGGGCCGGGGCTAGCGGAATACAATGAGCAGTTCTTC
TRBJ1-2,-,TRBV5-4,TRBD1,CASSSGTAYGYTF,TGTGCCAGCAGCTCCGGGACAGCCTATGGCTACACCTTC
TRBJ2-7,-,TRBV7-6,TRBD2,CASSPAPGLAYEQYF,TGTGCCAGCAGCCCCGCCCCGGGACTAGCCTACGAGCAGTACTTC
TRBJ2-2,few,TRBV7-2,TRBD1,CASSFAFGQARGTGELFF,TGTGCCAGCAGCTTCGCCTTCGGGCAGGCCAGGGGGACCGGGGAGCTGTTTTTT
TRBJ1-5,-,TRBV5-5,-,CASSLLFGQPQHF,TGTGCCAGCAGCTTGCTCTTTGGGCAGCCCCAGCATTTT
TRBJ2-7,-,TRBV6-5,TRBD2,CASSYSAGGSSYEQYF,TGTGCCAGCAGTTACTCGGCCGGGGGGAGCTCCTACGAGCAGTACTTC
TRBJ1-6,-,TRBV27,-,CASSLSNRRASPLHF,TGTGCCAGCAGTTTATCGAATCGGAGGGCTTCACCCCTCCACTTT
TRBJ2-5,-,TRBV2,TRBD1,CASALLTGGETQYF,TGTGCCAGTGCTCTACTTACAGGGGGAGAGACCCAGTACTTC
TRBJ2-1,-,TRBV29-1,-,CSVSLGINEQFF,TGCAGCGTTTCTCTAGGAATTAATGAGCAGTTCTTC